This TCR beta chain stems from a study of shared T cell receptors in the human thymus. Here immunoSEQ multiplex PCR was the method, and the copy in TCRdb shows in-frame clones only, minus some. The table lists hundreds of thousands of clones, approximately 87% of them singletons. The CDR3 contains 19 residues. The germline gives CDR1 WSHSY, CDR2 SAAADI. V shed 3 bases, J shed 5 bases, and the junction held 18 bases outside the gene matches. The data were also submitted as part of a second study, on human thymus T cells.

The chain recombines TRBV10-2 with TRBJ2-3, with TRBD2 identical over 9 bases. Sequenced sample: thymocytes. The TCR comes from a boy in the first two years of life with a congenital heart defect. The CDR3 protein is CASSDFVLAGVTREDTQYF. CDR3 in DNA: TGCGCCAGCAGTGACTTTGTTTTAGCGGGAGTCACAAGGGAAGATACGCAGTATTTT.